This is a list of T cell receptor beta chains from one sample in a study of early T cells in non-severe SARS-CoV-2 infection. TCRdb re-analysed the 5' RACE reads in MiXCR, keeping a single row per CDR3 protein. The table lists fewer than 80,000 distinct CDR3 sequences, about 4.6% of them singletons, with under 4% in the top ten. Here the sequenced sample was whole blood, taken at baseline. The receptor set was obtained from an adult who was a healthcare worker with PCR-confirmed SARS-CoV-2 infection or an uninfected control (not recorded which). The donor label of this sample is uncertain. CDR3s include the opening cysteine and the closing phenylalanine or tryptophan. D genes are given only for firm matches. The size entry is marked missing in some rows and otherwise reads once, few, many or a size class.

clone size: few; J gene: TRBJ1-2; D gene: .; CDR3 length: 14; V gene: TRBV7-3; CDR3 DNA: TGTGCCAGCAGCTTATCAGCCGGCAACTATGGCTACACCTTC; CDR3 protein: CASSLSAGNYGYTF
clone size: many; J gene: TRBJ1-5; D gene: .; CDR3 length: 14; V gene: TRBV20-1; CDR3 DNA: TGCAGTGCCCACTTCCCCGGGAGCAATCAGCCCCAGCATTTT; CDR3 protein: CSAHFPGSNQPQHF
clone size: few; J gene: TRBJ1-1; D gene: .; CDR3 length: 16; V gene: TRBV6-5; CDR3 DNA: TGTGCCAGCAGTTACTCGAGCGGGGGCCTTGGCACTGAAGCTTTCTTT; CDR3 protein: CASSYSSGGLGTEAFF
clone size: many; J gene: TRBJ1-2; D gene: .; CDR3 length: 12; V gene: TRBV6-2/TRBV6-3; CDR3 DNA: TGTGCCAGCACTGATCCGTCCGGTGGCTACACCTTC; CDR3 protein: CASTDPSGGYTF
clone size: many; J gene: TRBJ1-4; D gene: TRBD1; CDR3 length: 14; V gene: TRBV6-4; CDR3 DNA: TGTGCCAGCAGCCCCGACAGGGGGCATGAAAAACTGTTTTTT; CDR3 protein: CASSPDRGHEKLFF
clone size: many; J gene: TRBJ2-3; D gene: .; CDR3 length: 11; V gene: TRBV29-1; CDR3 DNA: TGCAGCGTTGACCCGGCAGATACGCAGTATTTT; CDR3 protein: CSVDPADTQYF
clone size: many; J gene: TRBJ1-4; D gene: .; CDR3 length: 12; V gene: TRBV29-1; CDR3 DNA: TGCAGCGTTGAAGATTGGGATGAAAAACTGTTTTTT; CDR3 protein: CSVEDWDEKLFF
clone size: many; J gene: TRBJ2-2; D gene: .; CDR3 length: 15; V gene: TRBV10-1; CDR3 DNA: TGCGCCAGCATACGGACCCTCCCGAACACCGGGGAGCTGTTTTTT; CDR3 protein: CASIRTLPNTGELFF
clone size: many; J gene: TRBJ1-1; D gene: TRBD1; CDR3 length: 13; V gene: TRBV9; CDR3 DNA: TGTGCCAGCAGCGTAGGCACAGGGGGCTTGGCTTTCTTT; CDR3 protein: CASSVGTGGLAFF
clone size: .; J gene: TRBJ2-1; D gene: .; CDR3 length: 13; V gene: TRBV6-2/TRBV6-3; CDR3 DNA: TGTGCCAGCAGCCCCCGGGACTACAATGAGCAGTTCTTC; CDR3 protein: CASSPRDYNEQFF
clone size: many; J gene: TRBJ2-2; D gene: .; CDR3 length: 15; V gene: TRBV7-2; CDR3 DNA: TGTGCCAGCACGAGAGGGGGGGCGAACACCGGGGAGCTGTTTTTT; CDR3 protein: CASTRGGANTGELFF
clone size: .; J gene: TRBJ2-3; D gene: TRBD1; CDR3 length: 13; V gene: TRBV5-6; CDR3 DNA: TGTGCCAGCAGCTGGGACAGAAAAGATACGCAGTATTTT; CDR3 protein: CASSWDRKDTQYF
clone size: .; J gene: TRBJ2-7; D gene: TRBD2; CDR3 length: 16; V gene: TRBV18; CDR3 DNA: TGTGCCAGCTCCTACCAGAGGCTAGCGGACACCTACGAGCAGTACTTC; CDR3 protein: CASSYQRLADTYEQYF
clone size: few; J gene: TRBJ1-1; D gene: .; CDR3 length: 16; V gene: TRBV11-2; CDR3 DNA: TGTGCCAGCAGCTTAGATCGTGCAGGGGTGGACACTGAAGCTTTCTTT; CDR3 protein: CASSLDRAGVDTEAFF
clone size: few; J gene: TRBJ1-1; D gene: .; CDR3 length: 14; V gene: TRBV9; CDR3 DNA: TGTGCCAGCAGCGTCTCCCCAGGGGACACTGAAGCTTTCTTT; CDR3 protein: CASSVSPGDTEAFF
clone size: few; J gene: TRBJ2-7; D gene: TRBD2; CDR3 length: 15; V gene: TRBV3-1; CDR3 DNA: TGTGCCAGCAGCCAAGCAGCGGGGGGGCCCAACGAGCAGTACTTC; CDR3 protein: CASSQAAGGPNEQYF
clone size: many; J gene: TRBJ1-1; D gene: .; CDR3 length: 16; V gene: TRBV12-3/TRBV12-4; CDR3 DNA: TGTGCCAGCAGCGGACCCGTGGGCCAGGTGAACACTGAAGCTTTCTTT; CDR3 protein: CASSGPVGQVNTEAFF
clone size: many; J gene: TRBJ2-7; D gene: .; CDR3 length: 14; V gene: TRBV10-1; CDR3 DNA: TGCGCCAGCAGTAACAGGTACCAGACCTACGAGCAGTACTTC; CDR3 protein: CASSNRYQTYEQYF
clone size: many; J gene: TRBJ2-1; D gene: TRBD1; CDR3 length: 14; V gene: TRBV6-4; CDR3 DNA: TGTGCCAGCAAAACGGACAGGAGCTACAATGAGCAGTTCTTC; CDR3 protein: CASKTDRSYNEQFF
clone size: few; J gene: TRBJ2-3; D gene: TRBD1; CDR3 length: 15; V gene: TRBV5-1; CDR3 DNA: TGCGCCAGCAGCTTGAGGACAGGGGGCGCAGATACGCAGTATTTT; CDR3 protein: CASSLRTGGADTQYF
clone size: many; J gene: TRBJ2-7; D gene: TRBD1; CDR3 length: 15; V gene: TRBV11-2; CDR3 DNA: TGTGCCAGCAGCTTAGCACAGGGGCTTACCTACGAGCAGTACTTC; CDR3 protein: CASSLAQGLTYEQYF
clone size: many; J gene: TRBJ1-1; D gene: TRBD1; CDR3 length: 11; V gene: TRBV29-1; CDR3 DNA: TGCAGCGTGGGGACAGGGGCGAGCGCTTTCTTT; CDR3 protein: CSVGTGASAFF
clone size: .; J gene: TRBJ2-5; D gene: .; CDR3 length: 15; V gene: TRBV6-5; CDR3 DNA: TGTGCCAGCAGTTTCGGGGGACTGTTCCAAGAGACCCAGTACTTC; CDR3 protein: CASSFGGLFQETQYF
clone size: many; J gene: TRBJ1-2; D gene: TRBD1; CDR3 length: 12; V gene: TRBV29-1; CDR3 DNA: TGCAGCGTCTTCGACAGGGGGTATGGCTACACCTTC; CDR3 protein: CSVFDRGYGYTF
clone size: many; J gene: TRBJ1-1; D gene: .; CDR3 length: 12; V gene: TRBV7-9; CDR3 DNA: TGTGCCAGCAGCCCCTTCAACACTGAAGCTTTCTTT; CDR3 protein: CASSPFNTEAFF
clone size: few; J gene: TRBJ2-4; D gene: TRBD1; CDR3 length: 15; V gene: TRBV6-6; CDR3 DNA: TGTGCCAGCAGCCCGACGGACAGGGTAGGAAACATTCAGTACTTC; CDR3 protein: CASSPTDRVGNIQYF
clone size: many; J gene: TRBJ2-7; D gene: TRBD1; CDR3 length: 13; V gene: TRBV28; CDR3 DNA: TGTGCCAGCAGGAGGGGGCGCGACTACGAGCAGTACTTC; CDR3 protein: CASRRGRDYEQYF
clone size: many; J gene: TRBJ2-1; D gene: TRBD1; CDR3 length: 14; V gene: TRBV28; CDR3 DNA: TGTGCCAGCAGTGGGACAGGCCTAAACAATGAGCAGTTCTTC; CDR3 protein: CASSGTGLNNEQFF
clone size: many; J gene: TRBJ2-5; D gene: .; CDR3 length: 14; V gene: TRBV7-6; CDR3 DNA: TGTGCCAGCAACAATCTAGTCCCCCAAGAGACCCAGTACTTC; CDR3 protein: CASNNLVPQETQYF
clone size: .; J gene: TRBJ2-7; D gene: TRBD1; CDR3 length: 15; V gene: TRBV11-2; CDR3 DNA: TGTGCCAGCAGCCCGCTCCGGGGACAGGGTTACGAGCAGTACTTC; CDR3 protein: CASSPLRGQGYEQYF
clone size: many; J gene: TRBJ2-1; D gene: .; CDR3 length: 15; V gene: TRBV5-5; CDR3 DNA: TGTGCCAGCAGCTCTTCAGGGAGCGAAACAAATGAGCAGTTCTTC; CDR3 protein: CASSSSGSETNEQFF